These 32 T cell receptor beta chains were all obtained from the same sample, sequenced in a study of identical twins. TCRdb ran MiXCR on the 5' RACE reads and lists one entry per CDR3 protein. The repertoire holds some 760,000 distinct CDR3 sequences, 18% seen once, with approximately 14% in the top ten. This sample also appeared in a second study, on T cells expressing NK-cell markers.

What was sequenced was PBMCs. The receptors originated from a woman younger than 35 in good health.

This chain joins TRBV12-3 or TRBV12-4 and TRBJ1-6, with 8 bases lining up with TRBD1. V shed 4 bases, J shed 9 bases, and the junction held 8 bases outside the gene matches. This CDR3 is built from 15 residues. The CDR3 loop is CASSSGTGGGSPLHF. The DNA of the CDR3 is TGTGCCAGCAGTTCGGGGACAGGTGGTGGTTCACCCCTCCACTTT.

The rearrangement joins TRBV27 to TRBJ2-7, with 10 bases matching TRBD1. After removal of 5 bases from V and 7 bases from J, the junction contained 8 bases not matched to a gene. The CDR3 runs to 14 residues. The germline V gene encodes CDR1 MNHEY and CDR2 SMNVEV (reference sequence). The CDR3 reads CASSPGTGVGEQYF. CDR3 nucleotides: TGTGCCAGCAGTCCAGGGACAGGGGTGGGGGAGCAGTACTTC.

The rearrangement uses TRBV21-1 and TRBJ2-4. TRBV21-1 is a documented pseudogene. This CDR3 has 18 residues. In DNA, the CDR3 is TGTGCCAGCAGCAAAGTCACGACCCAACCCTTAGCCAAAAACATTCAGTACTTC. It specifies CASSKVTTQPLAKNIQYF.

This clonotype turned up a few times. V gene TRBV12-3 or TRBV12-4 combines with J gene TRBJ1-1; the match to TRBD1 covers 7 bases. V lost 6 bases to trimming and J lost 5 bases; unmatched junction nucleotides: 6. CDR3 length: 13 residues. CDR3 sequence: CASSRTGLTEAFF. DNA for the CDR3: TGTGCCAGCAGCAGGACAGGTCTAACTGAAGCTTTCTTT.

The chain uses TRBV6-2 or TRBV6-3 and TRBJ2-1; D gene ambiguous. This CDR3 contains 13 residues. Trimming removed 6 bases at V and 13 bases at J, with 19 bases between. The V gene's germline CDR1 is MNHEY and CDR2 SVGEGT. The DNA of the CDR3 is TGTGCCAGCAGCCGACCAAATGGGGTTGAACAGTTCTTC. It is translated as CASSRPNGVEQFF.

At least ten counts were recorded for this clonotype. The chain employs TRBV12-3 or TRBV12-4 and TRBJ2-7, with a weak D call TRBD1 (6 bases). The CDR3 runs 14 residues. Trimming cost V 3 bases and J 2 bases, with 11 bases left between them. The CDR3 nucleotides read TGTGCCAGCAGTTTTGGGGGACACGCCTACGAGCAGTACTTC. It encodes CASSFGGHAYEQYF.

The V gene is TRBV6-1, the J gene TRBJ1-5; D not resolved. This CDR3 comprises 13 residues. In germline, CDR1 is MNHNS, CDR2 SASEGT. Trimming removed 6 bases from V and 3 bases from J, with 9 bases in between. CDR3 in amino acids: CASRQRDNQPQHF. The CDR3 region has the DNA TGTGCCAGCAGGCAGCGGGACAATCAGCCCCAGCATTTT.

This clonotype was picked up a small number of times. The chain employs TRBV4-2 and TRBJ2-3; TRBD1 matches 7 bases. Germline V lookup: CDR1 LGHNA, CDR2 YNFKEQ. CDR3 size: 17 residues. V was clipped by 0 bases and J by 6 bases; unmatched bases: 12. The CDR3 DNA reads TGTGCCAGCAGCCAAGATCTCACAGGGGTAGTCGGGGATACGCAGTATTTT. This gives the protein CASSQDLTGVVGDTQYF.

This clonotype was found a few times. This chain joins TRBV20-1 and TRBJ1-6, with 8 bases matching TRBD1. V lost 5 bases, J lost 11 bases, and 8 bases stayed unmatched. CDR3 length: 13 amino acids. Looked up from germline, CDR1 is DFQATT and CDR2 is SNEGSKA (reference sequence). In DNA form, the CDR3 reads TGCAGTGCTTTGGGACAGGAGGGGGCACCCCTCCACTTT. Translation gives CSALGQEGAPLHF.

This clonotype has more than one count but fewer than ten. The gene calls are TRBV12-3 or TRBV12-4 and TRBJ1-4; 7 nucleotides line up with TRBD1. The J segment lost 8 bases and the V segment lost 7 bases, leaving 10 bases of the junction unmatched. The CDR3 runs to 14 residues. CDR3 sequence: CASTFRDSREKLFF. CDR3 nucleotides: TGTGCCAGCACCTTCCGGGACAGTAGAGAAAAACTGTTTTTT.

The CDR3 nucleotides read TGTGCCAGCAGACCCATTCGCGACAGGGAAGGAGTAGGCAAAAACATTCAGTACTTC. It yields the protein CASRPIRDREGVGKNIQYF. The V gene is TRBV2, the J gene TRBJ2-4; TRBD1 agrees at 7 bases. This CDR3 has 19 amino acids. Germline CDR1 is SNHLY and CDR2 is FYNNEI. The J segment lost 3 bases and the V segment lost 6 bases, leaving 20 bases of the junction unmatched.

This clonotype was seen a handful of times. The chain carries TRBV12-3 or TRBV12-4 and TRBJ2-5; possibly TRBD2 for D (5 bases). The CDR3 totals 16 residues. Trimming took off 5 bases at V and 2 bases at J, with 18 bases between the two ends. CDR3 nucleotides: TGTGCCAGCAGTCCCCCCCCGGACTGGGATCAAGAGACCCAGTACTTC. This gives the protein CASSPPPDWDQETQYF.

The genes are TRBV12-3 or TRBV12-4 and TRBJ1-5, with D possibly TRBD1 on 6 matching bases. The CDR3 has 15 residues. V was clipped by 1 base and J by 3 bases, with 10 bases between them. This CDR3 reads CASSLGSGANQPQHF. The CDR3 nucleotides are TGTGCCAGCAGTTTAGGGTCAGGGGCCAATCAGCCCCAGCATTTT.

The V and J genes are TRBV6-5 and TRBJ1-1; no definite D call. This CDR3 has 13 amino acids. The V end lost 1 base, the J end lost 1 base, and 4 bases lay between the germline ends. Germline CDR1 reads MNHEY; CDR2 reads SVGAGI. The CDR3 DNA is TGTGCCAGCAGTTACTTCGGGAACACTGAAGCTTTCTTT. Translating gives CASSYFGNTEAFF.

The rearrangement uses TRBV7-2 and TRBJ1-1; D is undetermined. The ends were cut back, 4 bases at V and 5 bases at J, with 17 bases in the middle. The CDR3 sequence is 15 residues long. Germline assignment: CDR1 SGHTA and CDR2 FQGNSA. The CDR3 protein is CASSYTSVLGTEAFF. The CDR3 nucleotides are TGTGCCAGCAGCTACACGTCAGTTTTAGGGACTGAAGCTTTCTTT.

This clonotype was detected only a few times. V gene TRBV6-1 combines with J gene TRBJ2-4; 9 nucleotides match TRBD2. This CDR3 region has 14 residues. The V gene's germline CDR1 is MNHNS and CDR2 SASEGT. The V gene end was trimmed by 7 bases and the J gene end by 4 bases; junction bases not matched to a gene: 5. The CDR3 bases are TGTGCCAGCAACTCGGCGGGAGGGAAAAACATTCAGTACTTC. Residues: CASNSAGGKNIQYF.

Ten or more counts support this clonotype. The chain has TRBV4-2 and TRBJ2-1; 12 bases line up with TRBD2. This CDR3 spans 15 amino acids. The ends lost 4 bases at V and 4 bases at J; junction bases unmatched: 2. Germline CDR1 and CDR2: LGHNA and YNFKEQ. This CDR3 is CASSPTSGGYNEQFF. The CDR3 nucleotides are TGTGCCAGCAGCCCGACTAGCGGGGGATACAATGAGCAGTTCTTC.

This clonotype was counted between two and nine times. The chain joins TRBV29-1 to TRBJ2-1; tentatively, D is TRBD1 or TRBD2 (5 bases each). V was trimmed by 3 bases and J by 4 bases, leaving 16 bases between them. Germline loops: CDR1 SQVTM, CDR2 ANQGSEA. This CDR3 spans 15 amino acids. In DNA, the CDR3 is TGCAGCGTTGACGGACTGCCTGGGGGTTACAATGAGCAGTTCTTC. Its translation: CSVDGLPGGYNEQFF.

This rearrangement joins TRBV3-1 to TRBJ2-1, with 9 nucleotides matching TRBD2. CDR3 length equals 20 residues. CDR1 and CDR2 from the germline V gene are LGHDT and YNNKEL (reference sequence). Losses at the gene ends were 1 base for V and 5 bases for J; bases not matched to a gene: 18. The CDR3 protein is CASSQVIGAVRLAGHNEQFF. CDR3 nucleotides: TGTGCCAGCAGCCAAGTGATAGGGGCAGTGAGGCTAGCGGGGCACAATGAGCAGTTCTTC.

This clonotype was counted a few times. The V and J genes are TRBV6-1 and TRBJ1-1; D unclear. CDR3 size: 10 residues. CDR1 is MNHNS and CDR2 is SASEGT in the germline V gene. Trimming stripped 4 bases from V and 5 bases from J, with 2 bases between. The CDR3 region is CASSVTEAFF. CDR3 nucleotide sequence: TGTGCCAGCAGTGTTACTGAAGCTTTCTTT.

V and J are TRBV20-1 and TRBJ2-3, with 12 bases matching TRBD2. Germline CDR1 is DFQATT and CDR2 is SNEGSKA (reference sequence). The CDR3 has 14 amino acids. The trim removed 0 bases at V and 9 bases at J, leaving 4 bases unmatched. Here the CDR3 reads CSARDPSGRGTQYF. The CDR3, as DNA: TGCAGTGCTAGAGATCCTAGCGGGAGGGGAACGCAGTATTTT.

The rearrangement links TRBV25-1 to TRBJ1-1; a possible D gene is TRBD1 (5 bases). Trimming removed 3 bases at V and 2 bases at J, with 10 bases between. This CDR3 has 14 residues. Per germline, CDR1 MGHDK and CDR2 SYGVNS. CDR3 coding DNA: TGTGCCAGCAGTGAGGGACGGATCAACACTGAAGCTTTCTTT. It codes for CASSEGRINTEAFF.

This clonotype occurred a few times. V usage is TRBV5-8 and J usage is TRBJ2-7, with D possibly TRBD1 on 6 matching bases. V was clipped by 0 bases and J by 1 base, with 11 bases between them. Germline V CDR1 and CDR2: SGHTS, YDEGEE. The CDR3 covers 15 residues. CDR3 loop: CASSLAGDASYEQYF. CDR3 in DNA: TGTGCCAGCAGCTTGGCAGGGGATGCATCCTACGAGCAGTACTTC.

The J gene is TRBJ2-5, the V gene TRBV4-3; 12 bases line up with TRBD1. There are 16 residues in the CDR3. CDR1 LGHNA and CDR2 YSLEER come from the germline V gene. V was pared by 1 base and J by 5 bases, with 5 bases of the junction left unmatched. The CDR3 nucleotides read TGCGCCAGCAGCCAAGCGGGGACAGGGGGCAAGGAGACCCAGTACTTC. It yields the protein CASSQAGTGGKETQYF.

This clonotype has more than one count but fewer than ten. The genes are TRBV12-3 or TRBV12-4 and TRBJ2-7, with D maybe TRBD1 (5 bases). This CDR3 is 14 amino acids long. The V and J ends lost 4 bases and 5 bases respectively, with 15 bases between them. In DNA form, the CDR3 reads TGTGCCAGCAGTTCCGAAGGCATCAGGGACGAGCAGTACTTC. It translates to CASSSEGIRDEQYF.

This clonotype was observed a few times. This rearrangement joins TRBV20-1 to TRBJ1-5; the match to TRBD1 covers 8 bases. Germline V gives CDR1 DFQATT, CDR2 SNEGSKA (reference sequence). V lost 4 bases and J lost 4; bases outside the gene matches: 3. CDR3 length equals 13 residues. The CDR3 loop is CSAITGGNQPQHF. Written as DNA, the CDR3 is TGCAGTGCTATCACAGGGGGGAATCAGCCCCAGCATTTT.

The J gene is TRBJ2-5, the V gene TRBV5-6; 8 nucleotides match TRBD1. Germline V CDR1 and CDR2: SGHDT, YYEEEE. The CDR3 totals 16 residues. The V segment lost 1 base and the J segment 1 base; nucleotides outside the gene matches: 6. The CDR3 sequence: CASSLILRGPQETQYF. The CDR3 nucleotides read TGTGCCAGCAGCTTGATCCTCAGGGGGCCCCAAGAGACCCAGTACTTC.

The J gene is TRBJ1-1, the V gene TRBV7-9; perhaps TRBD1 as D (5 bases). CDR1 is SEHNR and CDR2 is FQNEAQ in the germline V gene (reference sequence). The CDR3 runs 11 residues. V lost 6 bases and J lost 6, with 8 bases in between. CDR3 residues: CASREGAEAFF. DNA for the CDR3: TGTGCCAGCAGAGAAGGGGCTGAAGCTTTCTTT.

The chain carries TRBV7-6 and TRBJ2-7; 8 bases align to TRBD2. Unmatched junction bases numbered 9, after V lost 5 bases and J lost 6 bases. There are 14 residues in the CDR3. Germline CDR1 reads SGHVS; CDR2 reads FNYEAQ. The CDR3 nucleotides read TGTGCCAGCAGCCCTACGGGGCTAGCGGGCGAGCAGTACTTC. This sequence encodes CASSPTGLAGEQYF. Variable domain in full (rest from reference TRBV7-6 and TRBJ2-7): GAGVSQSPRYKVTKRGQDVALRCDPISGHVSLYWYRQALGQGPEFLTYFNYEAQQDKSGLPNDRFSAERPEGSISTLTIQRTEQRDSAMYRCASSPTGLAGEQYFGPGTRLTVT.

In DNA form, the CDR3 reads TGTGCCATCAGTGGGACGACAGGGGGCGAGGATACGCAGTATTTT. This sequence encodes CAISGTTGGEDTQYF. J is TRBJ2-3 and V is TRBV10-3; 10 nucleotides line up with TRBD1. Germline assignment: CDR1 ENHRY and CDR2 SYGVKD. Trimming cost V 4 bases and J 6 bases; bases outside gene matches: 7. The CDR3 spans 15 residues.

The CDR3 reads CASSPALGTGYNEQFF. CDR3 DNA: TGCGCCAGCAGCCCGGCCTTGGGCACTGGGTACAATGAGCAGTTCTTC. The chain employs TRBV5-1 and TRBJ2-1; D is uncertain. The CDR3 runs to 16 residues. The V end was cut by 4 bases, the J end by 4 bases, with 18 bases between. Germline V gene data show CDR1 as SGHRS and CDR2 as YFSETQ.

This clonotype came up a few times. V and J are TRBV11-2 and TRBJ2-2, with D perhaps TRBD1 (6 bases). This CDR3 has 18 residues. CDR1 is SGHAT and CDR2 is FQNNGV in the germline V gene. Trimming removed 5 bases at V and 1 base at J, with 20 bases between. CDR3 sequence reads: CASSTSSPGQMNTGELFF. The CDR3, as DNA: TGTGCCAGCAGCACTAGTAGCCCGGGACAAATGAACACCGGGGAGCTGTTTTTT.